This TCR beta chain stems from a study of CD8 T cells in Susac syndrome. Study-level results: In its TCR sequencing and HLA analysis, the study acknowledged that the number of individuals was relatively small.

High-throughput TCR beta sequencing covered peripheral CD8+ and CD4+ T cells. Included as multiple sclerosis controls were treatment-naive patients who had stable or active relapsing-remitting disease. Through negative isolation, CD4+ and CD8+ T cells were obtained, while TEMRA cells were enriched using FACS. RNA was extracted with the RNeasy kit, and a quantity of about 0.5 to 1 ug was reverse transcribed using random hexamers. One entry per CDR3 protein results from TCRdb running MiXCR on the immunoSEQ multiplex PCR reads. This sample has roughly 170,000 distinct CDR3 sequences; over 85% occur once, and the top ten carry around 0.097%. Concerning this clonotype itself: Its matching antigen is unknown.

Per the germline V gene, CDR1 is LNHDA and CDR2 is SQIVND (reference sequence). CDR3 length: 18 residues. After removal of 2 bases from V and 5 bases from J, the junction contained 14 bases not matched to a gene. Sequenced sample: CD4+ T cells from PBMCs. The source is a human donor with multiple sclerosis. The rearrangement uses TRBV19 and TRBJ2-3; TRBD2 aligns across 9 bases. As DNA, the CDR3 is TGTGCCAGTAGTATATGGCCCGTGGCGGGAGGGGCCGGAGATACGCAGTATTTT. Protein sequence: CASSIWPVAGGAGDTQYF. Supplemented by reference TRBV19 and TRBJ2-3, the full variable domain reads DGGITQSPKYLFRKEGQNVTLSCEQNLNHDAMYWYRQDPGQGLRLIYYSQIVNDFQKGDIAEGYSVSREKKESFPLTVTSAQKNPTAFYLCASSIWPVAGGAGDTQYFGPGTRLTVL.